Given below is one TCR beta chain in context. The antigen is not known. The V gene's germline CDR1 is DFQATT and CDR2 SNEGSKA (reference sequence). CDR3 length: 11 amino acids. The V end lost 5 bases, the J end lost 8 bases, and 12 bases lay between the germline ends. This sample is drawn from a study of human T cells and chemical hapten exposure. Study-level points and caveats: A positive correlation with patch test score was found for PT1 expanded TCR counts.

TCRdb ran MiXCR on the RACE reads and lists one entry per CDR3 protein. Among under 200,000 distinct CDR3 sequences, about 27% were seen once, and the ten largest hold roughly 2%. Time point noted: patch test 3, about 24 weeks after DPC sensitization. Treatment given: therapeutic diphenylcyclopropenone sensitization with weekly scalp DPC. Unseparated into fractions, whole blood served as the source from which total RNA was extracted. The source of this sequence is a woman in her late teens or twenties with alopecia areata. Some clones in this sample may be carry-over from other donors' samples. This specimen consisted of whole blood, obtained in connection with sensitization to the hapten diphenylcyclopropenone (DPC). This rearrangement joins TRBV20-1 to TRBJ1-2; D is unclear. CDR3 DNA: TGCAGTGCTGAAAGAGTTGGAGGCTACACCTTC. The encoded protein is CSAERVGGYTF.